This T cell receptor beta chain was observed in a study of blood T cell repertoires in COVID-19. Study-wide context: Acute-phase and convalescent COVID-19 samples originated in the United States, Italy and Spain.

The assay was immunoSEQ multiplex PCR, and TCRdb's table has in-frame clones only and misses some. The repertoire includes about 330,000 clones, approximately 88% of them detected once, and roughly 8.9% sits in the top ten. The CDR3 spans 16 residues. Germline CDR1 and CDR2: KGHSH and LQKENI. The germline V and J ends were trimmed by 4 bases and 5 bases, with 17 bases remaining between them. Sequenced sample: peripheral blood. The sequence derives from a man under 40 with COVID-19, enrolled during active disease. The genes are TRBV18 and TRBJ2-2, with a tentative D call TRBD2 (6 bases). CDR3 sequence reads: CASSQALERVTGELFF. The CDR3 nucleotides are TGTGCCAGCTCACAGGCTCTAGAGCGGGTAACCGGGGAGCTGTTTTTT.